The entry below describes one TCR beta chain. These data come from a study of blood T cell repertoires in COVID-19. This CDR3 is 13 amino acids long. The V gene lost 1 base and the J gene lost 1 base, with 5 bases spanning the gap. CDR1 is SGHNT, CDR2 YYREEE, per germline (reference sequence). Clones were read by immunoSEQ multiplex PCR, and TCRdb kept only the in-frame ones, dropping some. The sample includes 150,000 to 200,000 clones, 80% to 90% of them seen just once. The sequenced sample consisted of peripheral blood. The TCR sequence derives from a woman aged 65 to 85 with COVID-19, enrolled during active disease. V gene TRBV5-4 combines with J gene TRBJ2-5; D not resolved. CDR3 in amino acids: CASSLSSQETQYF. The CDR3 bases are TGTGCCAGCAGCTTGTCATCCCAAGAGACCCAGTACTTC.